The T cell receptor beta chain under discussion was sequenced for a study of tumor and adjacent non-tumor tissue in lung cancer (dated by TCRdb to 2016 to 2018). About the study as a whole: Of the cohort, 12 patients had adenocarcinoma, 2 had squamous cell carcinoma and 1 had small cell lung cancer. Ages among the 15 or so patients ranged from about 30 to 80 years, there were 10 men and 5 women, and disease was at TNM stage I to III. In total, sequencing yielded 125,075,908 productive TCRbeta reads, which works out to an average of approximately 4.1 million reads per sample. TCRbeta CDR3 sequencing was performed on fewer than 35 paired specimens, with one tumor sample and one normal lung sample collected per patient. Bulk TCRbeta repertoires were compared between lung tumor tissue and matched distant non-tumor lung tissue obtained from approximately 16 lung cancer patients. Overall results and qualifications from the work: The top 100 clones accounted for a significantly larger cumulative portion of the repertoire in normal lung than in tumor tissue. Tumor tissue showed significantly greater TCR diversity (inverse Simpson) than normal lung tissue (431.37 vs 166.20, P = 0.0075, Mann-Whitney U test). The methods do not name the sequencing platform or mention unique molecular identifiers. With only about 16 patients in the cohort, the authors noted that larger samples and more detailed clinical data are needed. Peripheral blood was not sequenced, so blood TCRbeta repertoires in these lung cancer patients were not examined. Significantly higher TCR diversity was found in younger patients, and higher tumor TCR diversity was associated with shorter overall and disease-free survival.

The cysteine opens and the phenylalanine closes a CDR3 of 17 amino acids. Only CDR3 DNA is held: 51 bases, read in frame from base 1. CDR1 DFQATT and CDR2 SNEGSKA were looked up in the germline V gene (reference sequence). On this clonotype: Which antigen it targets is not known. A much larger clone lies a single base off, so this may be a read error.

RNA was extracted from bulk unsorted tissue and checked for quality with a NanoDrop ND-1000 and an Agilent 2100. Newly diagnosed lung cancer patients without prior chemotherapy who had been admitted for thoracic surgery in China between August and November 2014 were enrolled as donors. Anyone who had undergone radiotherapy or chemotherapy before, or who had another cancer at the same time, was left out of the study. Surgical tissue pieces of about 1-2.3 cm3 were preserved in RNAlater solution and were kept at -80 degrees C until use. The method was multiplex PCR. This sample was sequenced with an Illumina HiSeq 2500. TCRbeta libraries were built by three rounds of nested PCR using primers (Table S4), following protocols modified from ARM-PCR. Before sequencing, PCR products of 200-500 bp were excised from the gel and purified with the QIAquick gel extraction kit. Per the original workflow: Reads were cleaned using Trimmomatic, were merged into complete CDR3 sequences using FLASH, and were assigned to V(D)J germline segments using MiTCR. Clonal diversity was computed as the inverse Simpson's index with VDJtools. A read counted as productive if the sequence was in-frame and lacked a premature stop codon. The public sequencing data were trimmed at Q25 with fastp and processed into clonotypes with MiXCR by TCRdb, which kept only in-frame beta chains. Rows merge per CDR3 protein into single entries with the most common DNA and genes. The V and J calls here are based on TCRdb, not the publication. For this sample there are approximately 120,000 distinct CDR3 sequences; around three fifths appear just once. The ten largest clones capture around 13% of the sample.

The rearrangement joined TRBV20-1 to TRBJ2-5, and TRBD2 matches 15 of the central bases. This sequence originates from a man in his thirties or forties with non-small cell lung cancer. What was sequenced was lung tumor tissue. The CDR3 sequence is CSVRTGLAGGPRETQYF. The DNA sequence reads TGCAGTGTTAGAACCGGACTAGCGGGAGGGCCGCGGGAGACCCAGTACTTC.